Presented here are 13 T cell receptor beta chains from one specimen sequenced in a study of CD8 T cells in ankylosing spondylitis. MiXCR, applied by TCRdb to the 5' RACE reads, yields one record per CDR3 protein. The table lists about 250,000 distinct CDR3 sequences, approximately 7.6% of them singletons. The specimen sequenced was blood, either unsorted or a sorted T cell fraction (not recorded which). Receptors originate from a female donor with ankylosing spondylitis or in good health (not recorded which).

The chain uses TRBV20-1 and TRBJ2-3, with 13 bases aligning to TRBD2. V shed 5 bases, J shed 5 bases, and the junction held 7 bases outside the gene matches. Germline CDR1 DFQATT, CDR2 SNEGSKA (reference sequence). There are 15 residues in the CDR3. The CDR3, as DNA: TGCAGTGCTTGGACTAGCGGGAGTGCGATAGATACGCAGTATTTT. It encodes CSAWTSGSAIDTQYF.

This clonotype occurred a few times. CDR3 bases: TGTGCCAGCAGCTTGTTCCTAGCGGGAGTTCAAGAGACCCAGTACTTC. Its translation is CASSLFLAGVQETQYF. The V gene is TRBV7-9, the J gene TRBJ2-5; 10 bases are a match to TRBD2. In germline, CDR1 is SEHNR, CDR2 FQNEAQ (reference sequence). V shed 3 bases and J 2 bases; nucleotides not matched to a gene: 6. The CDR3 extends over 16 amino acids.

Points on this clonotype: This could be a read error, since a much larger clone is one nucleotide away. The chain recombines TRBV7-9 with TRBJ1-5; D gene unclear. Germline V lookup: CDR1 SEHNR, CDR2 FQNEAQ (reference sequence). This CDR3 contains 16 residues. The V end was cut by 2 bases, the J end by 3 bases, with 14 bases between. CDR3 nucleotide sequence: TGTGCCAGCAGCTTATTTCTGAGCATCAACAATCAGCCCCAGCATTTT. It codes for CASSLFLSINNQPQHF.

This clonotype occurred many times. The genes are TRBV5-6 and TRBJ2-5; no firm D call. V was trimmed by 0 bases and J by 5 bases, leaving 11 bases between them. Per germline, CDR1 SGHDT and CDR2 YYEEEE. The CDR3 covers 14 residues. CDR3 coding DNA: TGTGCCAGCAGCTTGGAATCTAGGATCGAGACCCAGTACTTC. Its protein is CASSLESRIETQYF. Based on the CDR3 plus reference TRBV5-6 and TRBJ2-5, the full variable domain is DAGVTQSPTHLIKTRGQQVTLRCSPKSGHDTVSWYQQALGQGPQFIFQYYEEEERQRGNFPDRFSGHQFPNYSSELNVNALLLGDSALYLCASSLESRIETQYFGPGTRLLVL.

This clonotype was observed many times. The genes are TRBV29-1 and TRBJ1-2; D unresolved. V lost 6 bases, J lost 2 bases, and 4 bases lay in between. The CDR3 length is 10 residues. CDR1 and CDR2 (germline): SQVTM, ANQGSEA. The CDR3 sequence: CSVHNYGYTF. Written as DNA, the CDR3 is TGCAGCGTCCACAACTATGGCTACACCTTC. The full variable domain, with the rest looked up from reference TRBV29-1 and TRBJ1-2, is SAVISQKPSRDICQRGTSLTIQCQVDSQVTMMFWYRQQPGQSLTLIATANQGSEATYESGFVIDKFPISRPNLTFSTLTVSNMSPEDSSIYLCSVHNYGYTFGSGTRLTVV.

The sample holds many counts of this clonotype. The gene calls are TRBV20-1 and TRBJ2-2; 8 bases agree with TRBD1. Germline V gene sequence: CDR1 DFQATT, CDR2 SNEGSKA (reference sequence). The V and J ends lost 4 bases and 3 bases, in that order; junction bases with no gene match: 22. The CDR3 sequence is 20 residues long. CDR3 sequence reads: CSATSYPLRQGSRDTGELFF. CDR3 DNA sequence: TGCAGTGCTACATCCTACCCTTTAAGACAGGGGTCGCGGGACACCGGGGAGCTGTTTTTT.

This clonotype showed up many times. This sequence joins TRBV6-1 and TRBJ1-5; D possibly corresponds to TRBD1 (6 bases). The CDR3 sequence is 14 residues long. The germline V gene encodes CDR1 MNHNS and CDR2 SASEGT. V lost 6 bases to trimming and J lost 3 bases, with 12 bases between them. CDR3 DNA: TGTGCCAGCAGCCCTACAGGGTCCAATCAGCCCCAGCATTTT. It is translated as CASSPTGSNQPQHF.

This clonotype was seen a handful of times. V usage is TRBV20-1 and J usage is TRBJ2-7; D perhaps matches TRBD2 (6 bases). V lost 2 bases, J lost 7 bases, and 27 bases lay in between. CDR3 size: 17 residues. Germline V gene data show CDR1 as DFQATT and CDR2 as SNEGSKA (reference sequence). Here the CDR3 DNA reads TGCAGTGCTAGATCCTTCGCCCAGGGACTTTCGAGGGGAGAGCAGTACTTC. As protein: CSARSFAQGLSRGEQYF.

Of note for this clonotype: Mismatch with germline at one junction end may stem from a read error. This chain uses TRBV28 with TRBJ1-1; TRBD1 is a possible D gene (6 bases). The CDR3 loop spans 13 amino acids. Looked up from germline, CDR1 is MDHEN and CDR2 is SYDVKM. The CDR3 here is CANSWQGPTEAFF. CDR3 in DNA: TGTGCCAACAGTTGGCAGGGGCCCACTGAAGCTTTCTTT. Full variable domain (rest looked up from reference TRBV28 and TRBJ1-1): DVKVTQSSRYLVKRTGEKVFLECVQDMDHENMFWYRQDPGLGLRLIYFSYDVKMKEKGDIPEGYSVSREKKERFSLILESASTNQTSMYLCANSWQGPTEAFFGQGTRLTVV.

This clonotype was picked up many times. The chain couples TRBV6-5 to TRBJ1-6; D not resolved. There are 16 residues in the CDR3. Germline V gene lookup returns CDR1 MNHEY and CDR2 SVGAGI. V was pared by 5 bases and J by 0 bases, with 11 bases between. The CDR3 nucleotides are TGTGCCAGCAGTCACCGACTGAGCTCCTATAATTCACCCCTCCACTTT. Its protein is CASSHRLSSYNSPLHF.

This clonotype was counted at least ten times. The CDR3: CASSPTRGRASGYTF. Here the CDR3 DNA reads TGTGCCAGCAGCCCCACGAGGGGGCGCGCCTCCGGCTACACCTTC. The J gene is TRBJ1-2, the V gene TRBV7-2, with 7 bases identical to TRBD1. The CDR3 sequence is 15 residues long. Germline V CDR1 and CDR2: SGHTA, FQGNSA. V shed 5 bases, J shed 8 bases, and the junction held 14 bases outside the gene matches.

This clonotype was detected many times. The chain combines TRBV6-1 with TRBJ1-1; 7 nucleotides line up with TRBD1. The CDR3 consists of 15 residues. The germline gives CDR1 MNHNS, CDR2 SASEGT. The V gene end was trimmed by 8 bases and the J gene end by 10 bases; junction bases not matched to a gene: 19. CDR3 sequence: CASRTPGTAQRAAFF. As DNA, the CDR3 is TGTGCCAGCCGCACTCCCGGGACAGCTCAGAGGGCAGCTTTCTTT.

This clonotype occurred many times. The rearrangement joins TRBV10-3 to TRBJ1-6; D call uncertain. The CDR3 loop spans 12 amino acids. Per the germline V gene, CDR1 is ENHRY and CDR2 is SYGVKD. The V end lost 6 bases, the J end lost 9 bases, and 9 bases lay between the germline ends. Written as DNA, the CDR3 is TGTGCCATCAGGAGGGAATCTTCACCCCTCCACTTT. It yields the protein CAIRRESSPLHF.